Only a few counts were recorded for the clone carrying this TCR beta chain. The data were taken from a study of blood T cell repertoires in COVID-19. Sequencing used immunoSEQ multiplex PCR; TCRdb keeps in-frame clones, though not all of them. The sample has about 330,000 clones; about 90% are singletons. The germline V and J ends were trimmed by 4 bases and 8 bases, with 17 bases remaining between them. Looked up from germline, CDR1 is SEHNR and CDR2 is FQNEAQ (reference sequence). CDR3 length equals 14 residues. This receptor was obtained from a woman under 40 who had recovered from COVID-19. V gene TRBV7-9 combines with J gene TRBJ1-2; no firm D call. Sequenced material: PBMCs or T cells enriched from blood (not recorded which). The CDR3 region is CASSSQTDGEGYTF. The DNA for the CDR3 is TGTGCCAGCAGCTCACAGACGGATGGTGAGGGCTACACCTTC.